The 10 T cell receptor beta chains reported below all come from one sample, sequenced in a study of shared clonotypes between healthy human individuals. Sequencing was performed with immunoSEQ multiplex PCR; in TCRdb, only in-frame clones are kept and a portion is missing. The profile shows more than 2,000,000 clones, more than 80% of them singletons. The sample consisted of naive CD4+ T cells from PBMCs. Subset given: CD45RA+ positively selected. The receptors stem from a man between 18 and 35 years old in good health. Some clones in this sample may be carry-over from other donors' samples.

The genes are TRBV28 and TRBJ1-5; 10 positions match TRBD1. CDR3 size: 15 residues. The ends lost 4 bases at V and 3 bases at J; junction bases unmatched: 3. Germline V lookup: CDR1 MDHEN, CDR2 SYDVKM. The CDR3 bases are TGTGCCAGCAGTTGGGGACAGGGGAACAATCAGCCCCAGCATTTT. It specifies CASSWGQGNNQPQHF.

The chain links TRBV5-1 to TRBJ2-1; the match to TRBD1 covers 9 bases. Trimming cost V 3 bases and J 7 bases; bases outside gene matches: 8. CDR3 length: 15 amino acids. The germline V gene has CDR1 SGHRS and CDR2 YFSETQ. Here the CDR3 DNA reads TGCGCCAGCAGCTGGACCGGGACAGGGCAGAATGAGCAGTTCTTC. Its translation is CASSWTGTGQNEQFF.

The chain links TRBV6-5 to TRBJ1-1; the match to TRBD1 covers 7 bases. In germline, CDR1 is MNHEY, CDR2 SVGAGI. The CDR3 consists of 15 residues. The trim removed 0 bases at V and 4 bases at J, leaving 5 bases unmatched. The DNA for the CDR3 is TGTGCCAGCAGTTACTCGGGACAGCTCGGCACTGAAGCTTTCTTT. As protein: CASSYSGQLGTEAFF.

The chain couples TRBV7-3 to TRBJ2-2; 7 nucleotides agree with TRBD1. The CDR3 loop spans 16 amino acids. With 5 bases clipped from V and 0 bases from J, the junction kept 6 bases outside the gene matches. Germline loops: CDR1 SGHTA, CDR2 FQGTGA. The CDR3 DNA follows: TGTGCCAGCAGCCGACAGGGTTCGGCGAACACCGGGGAGCTGTTTTTT. Translation: CASSRQGSANTGELFF. Supplemented by reference TRBV7-3 and TRBJ2-2, the full variable domain reads GAGVSQTPSNKVTEKGKYVELRCDPISGHTALYWYRQSLGQGPEFLIYFQGTGAADDSGLPNDRFFAVRPEGSVSTLKIQRTERGDSAVYLCASSRQGSANTGELFFGEGSRLTVL.

Concerning this clone itself: Other DNA sequences in this sample translate to the same CDR3. The J gene is TRBJ1-3, the V gene TRBV6-5, with no clear D. Trimming cost V 6 bases and J 0 bases, with 12 bases left between them. The CDR3 sequence is 15 residues long. CDR1 is MNHEY and CDR2 is SVGAGI in the germline V gene. The CDR3 region is CASSRDRSSGNTIYF. The DNA for the CDR3 is TGTGCCAGCAGCCGAGACCGAAGCTCTGGAAACACCATATATTTT.

The genes are TRBV7-3 and TRBJ2-2; 9 bases fit TRBD2. Germline V gene data show CDR1 as SGHTA and CDR2 as FQGTGA. This CDR3 is 15 amino acids long. V trimming: 0 bases; J trimming: 10 bases; junction bases outside the gene matches: 6. CDR3 DNA: TGTGCCAGCAGCTTAACTAGCGGGAGCGTGCCGGAGCTGTTTTTT. Protein product: CASSLTSGSVPELFF.

The chain combines TRBV10-1 with TRBJ2-1; D call uncertain. The CDR3 has 14 amino acids. CDR1 WNHNN and CDR2 SYGVQD come from the germline V gene (reference sequence). This chain's CDR3 is CAPGSSGDSIEQFF. CDR3 in DNA: TGCGCACCCGGTTCTTCAGGAGATTCCATTGAGCAGTTCTTC.

The J gene is TRBJ2-7, the V gene TRBV19, with TRBD2 matching over 7 bases. With 5 bases clipped from V and 2 bases from J, the junction kept 9 bases outside the gene matches. This CDR3 comprises 15 residues. CDR1 LNHDA and CDR2 SQIVND come from the germline V gene (reference sequence). The CDR3 here is CASSLVASGPYEQYF. DNA for the CDR3: TGTGCCAGTAGTTTAGTTGCTAGCGGACCCTACGAGCAGTACTTC.

The gene calls are TRBV5-8 and TRBJ2-7, with a possible D match to TRBD1 (6 bases). Germline lookup yields CDR1 SGHTS and CDR2 YDEGEE. The CDR3 is 13 amino acids. Trimming pared 2 bases from V and 6 bases from J, leaving 12 bases between. The chain's CDR3 is CASSLHRDGEQYF. CDR3 coding DNA: TGTGCCAGCAGCTTACACAGGGATGGCGAGCAGTACTTC.

CDR3 sequence: CASSGAAAVYGYTF. CDR3 nucleotides: TGTGCCAGCAGTGGTGCAGCCGCCGTCTATGGCTACACCTTC. This chain links TRBV2 with TRBJ1-2; D gene ambiguous. Looked up from germline, CDR1 is SNHLY and CDR2 is FYNNEI. V dropped 4 bases and J dropped 4 bases, with 13 bases sitting between them. The CDR3 runs 14 residues.